The 11 T cell receptor beta chains below come from one sample, sequenced in a study of regulatory T cells in long-lasting Graves disease. The time point: newly diagnosed GD, antithyroid drugs for less than 3 months. PBMC-derived RNA was used for the TCR library. Relying on iRepertoire HTBI primers and Arm-PCR of CDR3 regions, the team built TCR beta libraries. MiXCR was run by TCRdb on the multiplex PCR reads, yielding one entry per CDR3 protein. The sample includes 500,000 to 700,000 distinct CDR3 sequences, 16% seen only once; the top ten take 18%. In addition, the sample was reused for a study of T cells in Graves' hyperthyroidism and ophthalmopathy.

The sequences come from peripheral blood mononuclear cells (PBMCs), collected at new diagnosis, from a patient treated with antithyroid drugs. All receptors derive from a woman under 40 with Graves disease.

This clonotype was detected ten times or more. This chain joins TRBV7-2 and TRBJ2-1; TRBD2 matches at 8 bases. Germline CDR1 is SGHTA and CDR2 is FQGNSA. Losses at the gene ends were 1 base for V and 2 bases for J; bases not matched to a gene: 10. The CDR3 has 18 residues. The CDR3 bases are TGTGCCAGCAGCTTAGTCGGAGGCGTCGGGAGGGCCTACAATGAGCAGTTCTTC. This encodes CASSLVGGVGRAYNEQFF.

The chain combines TRBV27 with TRBJ2-7, with 11 bases matching TRBD2. The CDR3 runs to 16 residues. With V trimmed by 4 bases and J by 4 bases, 9 bases remained unmatched. The germline V gene has CDR1 MNHEY and CDR2 SMNVEV (reference sequence). CDR3 loop: CASSSPLTSGKYEQYF. The CDR3 DNA sequence: TGTGCCAGCAGTTCTCCCTTGACTAGCGGGAAGTACGAGCAGTACTTC.

The chain employs TRBV30 and TRBJ2-3; 8 bases align to TRBD1. The CDR3 covers 14 residues. The germline CDR1 and CDR2 sequences are GTSNPN and SVGIG (reference sequence). J gave up 2 bases and V 4 bases, and 5 bases lay outside the gene matches. As DNA, the CDR3 is TGTGCCTGGACCCAGGGGGCCGCCACAGATACGCAGTATTTT. It codes for CAWTQGAATDTQYF.

This clonotype was observed at least ten times. V is TRBV28 and J is TRBJ2-3, with D perhaps being TRBD1 or TRBD2 (5 bases each). Germline V gene data show CDR1 as MDHEN and CDR2 as SYDVKM. The CDR3 extends over 16 amino acids. The V end lost 3 bases, the J end lost 4 bases, and 17 bases lay between the germline ends. For the CDR3, the DNA is TGTGCCAGCAGTTTGTCCCTTCCAGGGAGCCCAGATACGCAGTATTTT. Its translation: CASSLSLPGSPDTQYF.

This chain connects TRBV19 to TRBJ2-4; D is unresolved. This CDR3 has 13 amino acids. Germline CDR1 reads LNHDA; CDR2 reads SQIVND (reference sequence). Deletions cut 2 bases from V and 8 bases from J, with 10 bases between. The CDR3 region is CASSITQAYIQYF. In nucleotides, the CDR3 is TGTGCCAGTAGTATAACCCAGGCGTACATTCAGTACTTC.

This clonotype was recorded at least ten times. The rearrangement uses TRBV28 and TRBJ1-5; maybe TRBD1 (5 bases). The length of the CDR3 is 14 residues. Trimming took 6 bases from V and 5 from J, leaving 14 bases between them. CDR1 is MDHEN, CDR2 SYDVKM, per germline. This chain's CDR3 is CASRYRRGYQPQHF. CDR3 DNA: TGTGCCAGCAGGTACCGGCGGGGGTATCAGCCCCAGCATTTT.

The sample holds many counts of this clonotype. V and J are TRBV10-3 and TRBJ1-1; no clear D gene. V lost 6 bases and J 1 base, leaving 9 bases between the germline ends. The length of the CDR3 is 13 residues. The V gene's germline CDR1 is ENHRY and CDR2 SYGVKD. The CDR3 sequence: CAIREQSNTEAFF. CDR3 bases: TGTGCCATCAGAGAACAGTCGAACACTGAAGCTTTCTTT.

This clonotype was picked up a small number of times. The chain is built from TRBV27 and TRBJ1-5, with a possible D match to TRBD1 (6 bases). The CDR3 is made up of 16 amino acids. Germline V gene data show CDR1 as MNHEY and CDR2 as SMNVEV (reference sequence). V dropped 5 bases and J dropped 9 bases, with 23 bases sitting between them. CDR3 DNA: TGTGCCAGCAGTCCCTCGACAGGAGTCCTAAAGAGGCCCCAGCATTTT. Its protein product is CASSPSTGVLKRPQHF.

This clonotype was recorded many times. The gene calls are TRBV7-9 and TRBJ1-2; D is unclear. Germline V gene lookup returns CDR1 SEHNR and CDR2 FQNEAQ (reference sequence). The CDR3 covers 13 residues. V shed 5 bases and J shed 4 bases, with 11 bases lying between them. The CDR3 sequence is CASSISGGYGYTF. For the CDR3, the DNA is TGTGCCAGCAGCATCAGCGGTGGCTATGGCTACACCTTC.

This clonotype was seen many times. This rearrangement joins TRBV7-3 to TRBJ1-1; D is undetermined. The CDR3 has 13 amino acids. CDR1 and CDR2 from the germline V gene are SGHTA and FQGTGA. With 7 bases removed from V and 1 base from J, the gap between germline ends came to 10 bases. The DNA of the CDR3 is TGTGCCAGCAAGCAGAGCCCGAACACTGAAGCTTTCTTT. Encoded protein: CASKQSPNTEAFF.

This clonotype was observed a handful of times. The rearrangement joins TRBV5-1 to TRBJ2-7, with D perhaps TRBD2 (5 bases). The CDR3 is 14 residues long. The V and J ends lost 0 bases and 2 bases respectively, with 9 bases between them. Germline V gives CDR1 SGHRS, CDR2 YFSETQ. In DNA form, the CDR3 reads TGCGCCAGCAGCTTGGAAAGGACTGCCTACGAGCAGTACTTC. This gives the protein CASSLERTAYEQYF.